Given below is one T cell receptor (beta chain) in context. Its antigen is unknown. The entry originates in a study of cytomegalovirus exposure and HLA in healthy donors. Study findings and constraints: Some public TCRs appeared in many individuals, while most sequences were rare. Confirmation in vitro established that three CMV-associated chains were specific for CMV antigens. Among TCR beta chains, those listed as cytomegalovirus-associated numbered fewer than 200. The authors later linked a missense DCLRE1C variant to TCR beta V- and J-gene trimming.

V lost 6 bases to trimming and J lost 4 bases; unmatched junction nucleotides: 4. CDR3 length equals 15 residues. CDR1 MDHEN and CDR2 SYDVKM come from the germline V gene. This PCR relied on a set of 60 Vbeta primers and 13 Jbeta primers. The assay was immunoSEQ multiplex PCR, and TCRdb's table has in-frame clones only and misses some. The profile shows 100,000 to 150,000 clones, approximately 87% of them singletons. Sample: PBMCs. This chain joins TRBV28 and TRBJ2-7; 15 bases agree with TRBD2. This clonotype was obtained from a woman younger than 45 in good health and CMV-seronegative. This CDR3 is CASSRGTSGRYEQYF. The CDR3 nucleotides read TGTGCCAGCAGCCGCGGGACTAGCGGGAGGTACGAGCAGTACTTC.